This T cell receptor (beta chain) was sequenced for a study of blood T cells in healthy people across ages. It was with a sample-barcoded 5' primer and a J-beta primer mix that a second PCR of roughly 7 to 12 cycles was run. MiXCR, applied by TCRdb to the 5' RACE reads, yields one record per CDR3 protein. The sample has hundreds of thousands of distinct CDR3 sequences; roughly 25% are singletons. From germline, CDR1 is LGHNA and CDR2 YSLEER. The V segment lost 3 bases and the J segment 5 bases; nucleotides outside the gene matches: 10. The CDR3 runs to 17 residues. Another study also made use of these data, one on T cells of mothers and their children. This second study notes: Unrelated mother-child pairs always had slightly, but never significantly, lower normalized overlap than related pairs.

The sequence came from a boy between 10 and 17 years old in good health. This chain links TRBV4-3 with TRBJ2-3, with 11 bases lining up with TRBD2. Sequencing input: blood. The CDR3 protein is CASSQTFRLAGRDTQYF. CDR3 bases: TGCGCCAGCAGCCAGACCTTTAGACTAGCGGGGAGAGATACGCAGTATTTT.